This passage covers 15 T cell receptor beta chains from one sample sequenced in a study of technical replicates of blood from a handful of donors (dated by TCRdb to between 2016 and 2019). Receptors were amplified or captured by the immunoSEQ multiplex PCR assay. TCRdb stores this immuneACCESS table with in-frame sequences only. Part of the clones is absent; in the studies checked, under half of the shortfall reflects unresolved V genes, and no reason is known for the rest. The sample has approximately 41,000 clones on record, around 96% of them singletons. The ten largest account for around 0.35% of the sample. The sample consisted of T cells isolated from PBMCs. Receptors originate from a human donor in good health.

The CDR3 DNA is TGTGCCAGCTCACCGTCCGGGGGACCCTACGAGCAGTACTTC. It translates to CASSPSGGPYEQYF. This chain uses TRBV18 with TRBJ2-7; a possible D gene is TRBD2 (6 bases). Germline CDR1 reads KGHSH; CDR2 reads LQKENI. V was pared by 3 bases and J by 2 bases, with 11 bases between. CDR3 length: 14 amino acids.

The table lists this clone with a count of one. The rearrangement joins TRBV5-4 to TRBJ2-7; D gene uncertain. The CDR3 sequence is 14 residues long. Trimming stripped 0 bases from V and 5 bases from J, with 12 bases between. In germline, CDR1 is SGHNT, CDR2 YYREEE (reference sequence). The DNA for the CDR3 is TGTGCCAGCAGCTTGGAGGCCGGTAGCCACGAGCAGTACTTC. Residues: CASSLEAGSHEQYF.

The chain has TRBV5-1 and TRBJ1-1, with 11 bases identical to TRBD1. Trimming cost V 1 base and J 7 bases; bases outside gene matches: 3. This CDR3 region has 14 residues. Germline V gene lookup returns CDR1 SGHRS and CDR2 YFSETQ. CDR3 nucleotides: TGCGCCAGCAGCTTGTTGGGACAGGGGGATGAAGCTTTCTTT. This codes for CASSLLGQGDEAFF.

V usage is TRBV27 and J usage is TRBJ2-5; D unresolved. The germline gives CDR1 MNHEY, CDR2 SMNVEV (reference sequence). CDR3 length equals 14 residues. Between the trimmed V and J ends, which lost 1 base and 3 bases, there was a span of 9 bases. CDR3 loop: CASSLWATKETQYF. The CDR3 region has the DNA TGTGCCAGCAGTTTATGGGCGACAAAAGAGACCCAGTACTTC.

The chain couples TRBV30 to TRBJ1-1, with unresolved D. The CDR3 covers 10 residues. From germline, CDR1 is GTSNPN and CDR2 SVGIG (reference sequence). The CDR3 loop is CAAGTLKTFF. In nucleotides, the CDR3 is TGTGCGGCGGGTACCCTGAAGACTTTCTTT. Full variable domain (outside the CDR3, taken from reference TRBV30 and TRBJ1-1): SQTIHQWPATLVQPVGSPLSLECTVEGTSNPNLYWYRQAAGRGLQLLFYSVGIGQISSEVPQNLSASRPQDRQFILSSKKLLLSDSGFYLCAAGTLKTFFGQGTRLTVV.

The chain joins TRBV13 to TRBJ1-1; unclear D gene. The ends were cut back, 5 bases at V and 1 base at J, with 17 bases in the middle. This CDR3 comprises 16 residues. Germline V gene lookup returns CDR1 PRHDT and CDR2 FYEKMQ (reference sequence). The CDR3 bases are TGTGCCAGCAGCCCCGACCCTTTCGGGAGGAACACTGAAGCTTTCTTT. Its protein is CASSPDPFGRNTEAFF.

The genes are TRBV6-1 and TRBJ1-1, with D perhaps TRBD1 (5 bases). CDR3 size: 13 residues. Trimming left V 6 bases short and J 1 base short, with 9 bases between. In germline, CDR1 is MNHNS, CDR2 SASEGT. DNA for the CDR3: TGTGCCAGCAGGGTTGGACAGAACACTGAAGCTTTCTTT. Its translation: CASRVGQNTEAFF.

This clone was recorded only once. The CDR3 nucleotides read TGTGCCAGCAGTTCGGACAGGGACTTCTCCACAGATACGCAGTATTTT. This gives the protein CASSSDRDFSTDTQYF. J is TRBJ2-3 and V is TRBV28, with 8 nucleotides matching TRBD1. V trimming: 4 bases; J trimming: 2 bases; junction bases outside the gene matches: 8. CDR3 length equals 16 residues. The V gene's germline CDR1 is MDHEN and CDR2 SYDVKM.

This clone was counted a single time. The chain couples TRBV9 to TRBJ1-1; D remains ambiguous. The V gene lost 3 bases and the J gene lost 7 bases, with 7 bases spanning the gap. The length of the CDR3 is 11 residues. CDR1 is SGDLS, CDR2 YYNGEE, per germline. As DNA, the CDR3 is TGTGCCAGCAGCGGAGGGATTGAAGCTTTCTTT. Residues: CASSGGIEAFF.

The rearrangement joins TRBV28 to TRBJ1-5, with D perhaps TRBD1 (6 bases). The V end was cut by 7 bases, the J end by 3 bases, with 13 bases between. Germline V gene sequence: CDR1 MDHEN, CDR2 SYDVKM. CDR3 size: 14 residues. CDR3 DNA sequence: TGTGCCAGCACAAGCAGGGGTTACAATCAGCCCCAGCATTTT. It is translated as CASTSRGYNQPQHF. Filled out from reference TRBV28 and TRBJ1-5, the complete variable domain reads DVKVTQSSRYLVKRTGEKVFLECVQDMDHENMFWYRQDPGLGLRLIYFSYDVKMKEKGDIPEGYSVSREKKERFSLILESASTNQTSMYLCASTSRGYNQPQHFGDGTRLSIL.

The CDR3 loop is CASSWTQNTGELFF. As DNA, the CDR3 is TGTGCCAGCAGCTGGACACAGAACACCGGGGAGCTGTTTTTT. This chain links TRBV9 with TRBJ2-2; maybe TRBD1 (5 bases). CDR3 length equals 14 residues. Germline V CDR1 and CDR2: SGDLS, YYNGEE. V lost 4 bases and J lost 1, with 8 bases in between.

V is TRBV11-2 and J is TRBJ2-7; 9 bases align to TRBD2. The length of the CDR3 is 14 residues. V dropped 1 base and J dropped 5; count of bases not matched to a gene: 3. Germline CDR1 reads SGHAT; CDR2 reads FQNNGV. In DNA, the CDR3 is TGTGCCAGCAGCTTAGTAGCGGGAGTCCACGAGCAGTACTTC. Its protein is CASSLVAGVHEQYF.

CDR3 loop: CSVVGANEQFF. In DNA form, the CDR3 reads TGCAGCGTTGTAGGGGCAAATGAGCAGTTCTTC. This rearrangement joins TRBV29-1 to TRBJ2-1, with a weak D call TRBD1 (5 bases). Per germline, CDR1 SQVTM and CDR2 ANQGSEA. CDR3 length equals 11 residues. V lost 4 bases and J 7 bases, leaving 8 bases between the germline ends.

The chain joins TRBV6-6 to TRBJ2-3, with D possibly TRBD2 on 5 matching bases. V shed 2 bases and J shed 0 bases, with 6 bases lying between them. In germline, CDR1 is MNHNY, CDR2 SVGAGI (reference sequence). This CDR3 contains 14 residues. Here the CDR3 DNA reads TGTGCCAGCAGTTACGGCGGGAGCACAGATACGCAGTATTTT. Translating gives CASSYGGSTDTQYF.

The count of this clone is one. J is TRBJ2-7 and V is TRBV27; no clear D. V was pared by 6 bases and J by 0 bases, with 12 bases between. In germline, CDR1 is MNHEY, CDR2 SMNVEV (reference sequence). This CDR3 has 14 amino acids. CDR3 sequence (DNA): TGTGCCAGCAGGTTTCTCGGTAACTCCTACGAGCAGTACTTC. Translating gives CASRFLGNSYEQYF.